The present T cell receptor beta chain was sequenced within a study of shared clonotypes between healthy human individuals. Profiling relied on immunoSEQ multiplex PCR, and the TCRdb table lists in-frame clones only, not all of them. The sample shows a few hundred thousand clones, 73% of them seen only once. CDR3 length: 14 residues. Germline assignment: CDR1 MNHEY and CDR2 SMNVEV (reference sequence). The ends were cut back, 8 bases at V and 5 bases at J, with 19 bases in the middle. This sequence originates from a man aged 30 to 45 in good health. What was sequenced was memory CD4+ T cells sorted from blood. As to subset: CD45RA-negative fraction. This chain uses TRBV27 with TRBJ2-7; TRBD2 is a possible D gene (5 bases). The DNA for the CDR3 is TGTGCCAGCTGGTCCCTGGCTAGCCGCCACGAGCAGTACTTC. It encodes CASWSLASRHEQYF.